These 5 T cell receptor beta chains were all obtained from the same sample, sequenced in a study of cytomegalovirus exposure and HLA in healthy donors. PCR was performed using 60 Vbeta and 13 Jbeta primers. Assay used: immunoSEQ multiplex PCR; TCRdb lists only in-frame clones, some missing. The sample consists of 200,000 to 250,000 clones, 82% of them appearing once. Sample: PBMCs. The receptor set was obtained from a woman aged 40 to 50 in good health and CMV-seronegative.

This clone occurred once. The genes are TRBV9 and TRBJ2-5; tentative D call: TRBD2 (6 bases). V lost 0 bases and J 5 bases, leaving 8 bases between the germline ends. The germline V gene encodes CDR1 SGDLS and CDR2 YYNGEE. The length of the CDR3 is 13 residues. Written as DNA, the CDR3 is TGTGCCAGCAGCGTAGCTGGGAGGGAGACCCAGTACTTC. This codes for CASSVAGRETQYF.

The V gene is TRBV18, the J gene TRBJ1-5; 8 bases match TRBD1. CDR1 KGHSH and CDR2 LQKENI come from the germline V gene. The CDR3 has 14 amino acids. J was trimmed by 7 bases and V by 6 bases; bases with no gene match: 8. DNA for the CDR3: TGTGCCAGCTCCGGGACAGGCACAGTGCAGCCCCAGCATTTT. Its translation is CASSGTGTVQPQHF. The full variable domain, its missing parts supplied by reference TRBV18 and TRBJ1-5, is NAGVMQNPRHLVRRRGQEARLRCSPMKGHSHVYWYRQLPEEGLKFMVYLQKENIIDESGMPKERFSAEFPKEGPSILRIQQVVRGDSAAYFCASSGTGTVQPQHFGDGTRLSIL.

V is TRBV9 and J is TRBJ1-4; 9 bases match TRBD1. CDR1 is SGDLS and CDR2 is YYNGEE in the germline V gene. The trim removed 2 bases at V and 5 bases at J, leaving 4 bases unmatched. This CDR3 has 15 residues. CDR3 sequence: CASSVTGTGNEKLFF. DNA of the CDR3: TGTGCCAGCAGCGTGACCGGGACAGGGAATGAAAAACTGTTTTTT. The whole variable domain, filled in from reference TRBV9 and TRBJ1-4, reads DSGVTQTPKHLITATGQRVTLRCSPRSGDLSVYWYQQSLDQGLQFLIQYYNGEERAKGNILERFSAQQFPDLHSELNLSSLELGDSALYFCASSVTGTGNEKLFFGSGTQLSVL.

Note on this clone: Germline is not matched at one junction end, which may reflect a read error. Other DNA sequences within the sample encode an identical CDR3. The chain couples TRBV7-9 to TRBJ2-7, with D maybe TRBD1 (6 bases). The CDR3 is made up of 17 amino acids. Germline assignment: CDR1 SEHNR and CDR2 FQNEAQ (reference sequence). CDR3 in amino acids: CASSLVPFLTGADEQYF. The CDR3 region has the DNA TGTGCTAGCAGCTTAGTACCTTTCCTGACAGGCGCCGACGAGCAGTACTTC. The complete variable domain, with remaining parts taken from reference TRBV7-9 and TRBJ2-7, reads DTGVSQNPRHKITKRGQNVTFRCDPISEHNRLYWYRQTLGQGPEFLTYFQNEAQLEKSRLLSDRFSAERPKGSFSTLEIQRTEQGDSAMYLCASSLVPFLTGADEQYFGPGTRLTVT.

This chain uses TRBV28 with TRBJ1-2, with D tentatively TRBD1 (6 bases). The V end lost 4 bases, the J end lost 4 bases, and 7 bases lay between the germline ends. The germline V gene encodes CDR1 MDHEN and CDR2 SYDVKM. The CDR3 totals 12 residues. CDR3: CASSYRAYGYTF. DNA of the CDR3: TGTGCCAGCAGTTACAGGGCCTATGGCTACACCTTC.